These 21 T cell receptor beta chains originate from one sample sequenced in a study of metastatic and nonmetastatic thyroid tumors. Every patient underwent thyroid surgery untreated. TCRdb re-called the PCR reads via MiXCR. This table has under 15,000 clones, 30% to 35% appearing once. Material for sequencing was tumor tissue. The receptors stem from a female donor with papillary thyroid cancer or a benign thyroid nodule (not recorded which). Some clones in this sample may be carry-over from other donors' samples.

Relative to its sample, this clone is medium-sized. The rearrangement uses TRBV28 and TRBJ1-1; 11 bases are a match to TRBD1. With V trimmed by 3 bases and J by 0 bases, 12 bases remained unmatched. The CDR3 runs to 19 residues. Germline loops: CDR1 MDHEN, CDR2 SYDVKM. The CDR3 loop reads CASSFGWPGTGGMNTEAFF. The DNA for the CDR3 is TGTGCCAGCAGTTTTGGGTGGCCCGGGACAGGGGGAATGAACACTGAAGCTTTCTTT.

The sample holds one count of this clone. The CDR3 DNA reads as TGCGCCAGCAGCTCCGACCGACTAGGAAGGGGAGCTTTCTTT. Translation: CASSSDRLGRGAFF. The chain couples TRBV5-1 to TRBJ1-1; D may be TRBD1 (5 bases). Between the trimmed V and J ends, which lost 3 bases and 10 bases, there was a span of 19 bases. CDR1 and CDR2 from the germline V gene are SGHRS and YFSETQ. The CDR3 is 14 amino acids.

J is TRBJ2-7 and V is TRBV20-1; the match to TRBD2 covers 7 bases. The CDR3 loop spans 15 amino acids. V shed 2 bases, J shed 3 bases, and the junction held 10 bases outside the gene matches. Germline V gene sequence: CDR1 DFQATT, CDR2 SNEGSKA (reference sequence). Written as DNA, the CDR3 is TGCAGTGCTAGACCCCGGGGGGTTGCCGGCTACGAGCAGTACTTC. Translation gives CSARPRGVAGYEQYF.

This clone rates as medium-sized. In nucleotides, the CDR3 is TGTGCCAGTTCTGTTAGCGGGGCGAATTACGAGCAGTACTTC. Protein product: CASSVSGANYEQYF. The chain links TRBV19 to TRBJ2-7, with 8 nucleotides matching TRBD2. CDR3 length equals 14 residues. Germline V gene lookup returns CDR1 LNHDA and CDR2 SQIVND (reference sequence). Trimming took 8 bases from V and 4 from J; bases not matched to a gene: 10.

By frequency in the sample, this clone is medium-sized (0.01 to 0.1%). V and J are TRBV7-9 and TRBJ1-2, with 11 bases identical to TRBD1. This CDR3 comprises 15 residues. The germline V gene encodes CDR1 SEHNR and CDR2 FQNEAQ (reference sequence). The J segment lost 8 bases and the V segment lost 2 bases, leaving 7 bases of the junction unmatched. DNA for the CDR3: TGTGCCAGCAGCTTACAGGACAGGGGGCTCTGGGGCTACACCTTC. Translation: CASSLQDRGLWGYTF.

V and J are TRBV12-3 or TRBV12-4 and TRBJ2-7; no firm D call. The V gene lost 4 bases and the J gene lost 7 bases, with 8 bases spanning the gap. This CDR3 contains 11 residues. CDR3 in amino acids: CASSSSYEQYF. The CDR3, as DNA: TGTGCCAGCAGTTCGAGTTATGAGCAGTACTTC.

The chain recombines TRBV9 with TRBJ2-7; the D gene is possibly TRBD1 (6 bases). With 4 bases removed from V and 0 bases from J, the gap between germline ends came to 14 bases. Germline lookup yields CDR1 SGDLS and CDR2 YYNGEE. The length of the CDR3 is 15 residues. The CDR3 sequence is CASSPVQGSSYEQYV. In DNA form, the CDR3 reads TGTGCCAGCAGCCCCGTACAGGGAAGCTCCTACGAGCAGTACGTC.

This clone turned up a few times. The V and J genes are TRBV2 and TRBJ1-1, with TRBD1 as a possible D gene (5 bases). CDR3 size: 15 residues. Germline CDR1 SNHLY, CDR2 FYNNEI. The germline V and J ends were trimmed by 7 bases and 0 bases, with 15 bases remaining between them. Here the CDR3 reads CASTAKDIMNTEAFF. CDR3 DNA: TGTGCCAGCACTGCGAAGGACATAATGAACACTGAAGCTTTCTTT. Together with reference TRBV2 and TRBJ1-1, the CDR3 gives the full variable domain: EPEVTQTPSHQVTQMGQEVILRCVPISNHLYFYWYRQILGQKVEFLVSFYNNEISEKSEIFDDQFSVERPDGSNFTLKIRSTKLEDSAMYFCASTAKDIMNTEAFFGQGTRLTVV.

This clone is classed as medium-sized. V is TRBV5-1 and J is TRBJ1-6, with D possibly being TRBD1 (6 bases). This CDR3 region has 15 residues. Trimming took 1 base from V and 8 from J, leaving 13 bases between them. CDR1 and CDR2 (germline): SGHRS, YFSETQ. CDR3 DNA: TGCGCCAGCAGCTTGATGGGGGCCGGGGATTCACCCCTCCACTTT. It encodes CASSLMGAGDSPLHF.

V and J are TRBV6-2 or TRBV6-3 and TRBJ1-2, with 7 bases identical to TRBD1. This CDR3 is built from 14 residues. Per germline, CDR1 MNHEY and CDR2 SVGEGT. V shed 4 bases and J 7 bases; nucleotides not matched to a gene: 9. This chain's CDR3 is CASSFEGQTSGYTF. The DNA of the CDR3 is TGTGCCAGCAGTTTCGAGGGACAGACGAGTGGCTACACCTTC.

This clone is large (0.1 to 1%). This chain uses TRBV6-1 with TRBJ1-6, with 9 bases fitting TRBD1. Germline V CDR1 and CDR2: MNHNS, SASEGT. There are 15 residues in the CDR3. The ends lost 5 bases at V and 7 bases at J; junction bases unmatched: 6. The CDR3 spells CASSMGTGRNSPLHF. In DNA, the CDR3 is TGTGCCAGCAGTATGGGGACAGGGAGGAATTCACCCCTCCACTTT.

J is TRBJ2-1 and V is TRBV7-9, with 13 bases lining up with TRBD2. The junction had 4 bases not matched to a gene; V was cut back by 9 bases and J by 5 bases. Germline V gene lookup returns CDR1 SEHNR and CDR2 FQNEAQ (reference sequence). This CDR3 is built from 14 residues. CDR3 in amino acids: CARQGLAGDNEQFF. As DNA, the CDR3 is TGTGCCAGACAAGGACTAGCGGGAGACAATGAGCAGTTCTTC. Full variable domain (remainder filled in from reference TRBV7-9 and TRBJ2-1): DTGVSQNPRHKITKRGQNVTFRCDPISEHNRLYWYRQTLGQGPEFLTYFQNEAQLEKSRLLSDRFSAERPKGSFSTLEIQRTEQGDSAMYLCARQGLAGDNEQFFGPGTRLTVL.

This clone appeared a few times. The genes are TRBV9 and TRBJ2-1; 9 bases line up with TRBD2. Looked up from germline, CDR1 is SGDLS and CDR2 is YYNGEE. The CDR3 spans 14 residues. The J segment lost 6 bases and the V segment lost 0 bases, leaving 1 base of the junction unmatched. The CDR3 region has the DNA TGTGCCAGCAGCGTAGGGACTAGCGCCAATGAGCAGTTCTTC. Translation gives CASSVGTSANEQFF.

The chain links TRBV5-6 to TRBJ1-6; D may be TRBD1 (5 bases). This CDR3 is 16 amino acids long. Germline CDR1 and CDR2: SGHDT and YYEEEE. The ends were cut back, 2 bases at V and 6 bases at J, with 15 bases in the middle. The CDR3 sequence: CASSFDSGAPNSPLHF. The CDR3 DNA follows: TGTGCCAGCAGCTTTGACAGCGGAGCCCCTAATTCACCCCTCCACTTT. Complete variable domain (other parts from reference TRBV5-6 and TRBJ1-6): DAGVTQSPTHLIKTRGQQVTLRCSPKSGHDTVSWYQQALGQGPQFIFQYYEEEERQRGNFPDRFSGHQFPNYSSELNVNALLLGDSALYLCASSFDSGAPNSPLHFGNGTRLTVT.

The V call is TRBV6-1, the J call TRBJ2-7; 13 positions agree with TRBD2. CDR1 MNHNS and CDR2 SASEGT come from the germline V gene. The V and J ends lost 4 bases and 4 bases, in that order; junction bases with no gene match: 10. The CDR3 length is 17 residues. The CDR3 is CASSVGTSGKSAYEQYF. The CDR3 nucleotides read TGTGCCAGCAGTGTCGGGACTAGCGGGAAGTCGGCTTACGAGCAGTACTTC.

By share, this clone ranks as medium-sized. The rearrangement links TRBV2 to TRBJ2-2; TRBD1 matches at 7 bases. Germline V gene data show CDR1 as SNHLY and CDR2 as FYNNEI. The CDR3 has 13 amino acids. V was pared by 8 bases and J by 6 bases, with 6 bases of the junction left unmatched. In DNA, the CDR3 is TGTGCCAGCGTTACAGGGGTTTCCGGGGAGCTGTTTTTT. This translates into CASVTGVSGELFF.

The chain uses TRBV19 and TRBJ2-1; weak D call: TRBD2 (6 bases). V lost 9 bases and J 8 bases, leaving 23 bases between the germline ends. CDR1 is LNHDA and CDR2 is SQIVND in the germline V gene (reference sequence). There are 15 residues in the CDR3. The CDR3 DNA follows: TGTGCCAGCTCCCCGACTAACGGGAGTATGGATGAGCAGTTCTTC. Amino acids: CASSPTNGSMDEQFF.

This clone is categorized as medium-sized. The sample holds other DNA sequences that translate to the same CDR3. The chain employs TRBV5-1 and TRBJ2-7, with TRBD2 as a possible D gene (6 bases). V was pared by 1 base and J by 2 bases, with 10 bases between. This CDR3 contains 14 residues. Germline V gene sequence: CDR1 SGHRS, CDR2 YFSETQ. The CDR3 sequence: CASSLPGGAYEQYF. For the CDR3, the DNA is TGCGCCAGCAGCTTGCCTGGCGGGGCCTACGAGCAGTACTTC. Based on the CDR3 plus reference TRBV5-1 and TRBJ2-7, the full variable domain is KAGVTQTPRYLIKTRGQQVTLSCSPISGHRSVSWYQQTPGQGLQFLFEYFSETQRNKGNFPGRFSGRQFSNSRSEMNVSTLELGDSALYLCASSLPGGAYEQYFGPGTRLTVT.

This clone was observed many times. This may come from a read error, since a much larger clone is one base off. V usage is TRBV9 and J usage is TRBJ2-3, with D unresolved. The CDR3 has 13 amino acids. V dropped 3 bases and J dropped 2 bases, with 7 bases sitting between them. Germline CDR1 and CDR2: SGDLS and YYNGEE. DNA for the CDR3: TGTGCCAGCAGCGCACTCGACACAGATACGCAGTATTTT. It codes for CASSALDTDTQYF. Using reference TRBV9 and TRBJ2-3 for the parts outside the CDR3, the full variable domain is DSGVTQTPKHLITATGQRVTLRCSPRSGDLSVYWYQQSLDQGLQFLIQYYNGEERAKGNILERFSAQQFPDLHSELNLSSLELGDSALYFCASSALDTDTQYFGPGTRLTVL.

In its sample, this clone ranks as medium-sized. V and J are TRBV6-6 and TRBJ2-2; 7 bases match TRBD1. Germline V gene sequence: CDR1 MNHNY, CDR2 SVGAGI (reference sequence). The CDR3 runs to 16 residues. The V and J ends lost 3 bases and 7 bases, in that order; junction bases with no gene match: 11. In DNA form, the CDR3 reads TGTGCCAGCAGTTATTTCGAGGGGGCGCAGGGCGGGGAGCTGTTTTTT. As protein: CASSYFEGAQGGELFF.

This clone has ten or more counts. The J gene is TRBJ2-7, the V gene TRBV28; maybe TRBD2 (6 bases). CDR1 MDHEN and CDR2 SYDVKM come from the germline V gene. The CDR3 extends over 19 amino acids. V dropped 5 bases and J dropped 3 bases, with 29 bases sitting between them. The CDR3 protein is CASSPEGPSGGQGVYEQYF. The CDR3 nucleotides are TGTGCCAGCAGTCCCGAAGGTCCAAGCGGAGGGCAGGGCGTCTACGAGCAGTACTTC. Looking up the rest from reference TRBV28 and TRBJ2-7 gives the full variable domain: DVKVTQSSRYLVKRTGEKVFLECVQDMDHENMFWYRQDPGLGLRLIYFSYDVKMKEKGDIPEGYSVSREKKERFSLILESASTNQTSMYLCASSPEGPSGGQGVYEQYFGPGTRLTVT.